These 14 T cell receptor beta chains share one sample of origin, sequenced in a study of human T cells and chemical hapten exposure. The time point is: patch test 1, 2 weeks after DPC sensitization. Stated treatment: therapeutic diphenylcyclopropenone sensitization with weekly scalp DPC. In TCRdb, the RACE reads were re-called with MiXCR into one record per CDR3 protein. The repertoire holds more than 90,000 distinct CDR3 sequences, with over 9.5% as singletons. Specimen: whole blood, collected in connection with sensitization to the hapten diphenylcyclopropenone (DPC). The receptors shown here come from a man aged 35-49 years with alopecia areata. Some clones in this sample may be carry-over from other donors' samples.

This chain joins TRBV7-9 and TRBJ2-5; the D call may be TRBD1 or TRBD2 (6 bases each). V lost 5 bases and J lost 5, with 21 bases in between. CDR1 SEHNR and CDR2 FQNEAQ come from the germline V gene (reference sequence). This CDR3 comprises 16 residues. The CDR3: CASSPMTQGGIETQYF. CDR3 sequence (DNA): TGTGCCAGCAGCCCGATGACACAGGGAGGAATTGAGACCCAGTACTTC.

This clonotype was recorded at least ten times. The chain is built from TRBV27 and TRBJ1-1; 9 bases fit TRBD1. The germline CDR1 and CDR2 sequences are MNHEY and SMNVEV (reference sequence). J lost 5 bases, V lost 2 bases, and 6 bases had no gene match. The CDR3 length is 15 residues. The CDR3 here is CASSLRGQGLTEAFF. For the CDR3, the DNA is TGTGCCAGCAGTTTAAGGGGACAGGGCCTAACTGAAGCTTTCTTT.

This clonotype was detected ten times or more. The chain combines TRBV20-1 with TRBJ1-4; 12 bases are shared with TRBD1. Germline CDR1 and CDR2: DFQATT and SNEGSKA (reference sequence). The CDR3 sequence is 14 residues long. The V gene end was trimmed by 6 bases and the J gene end by 3 bases; junction bases not matched to a gene: 2. For the CDR3, the DNA is TGCAGTGCGGGACAGGGGGCGGCTAATGAAAAACTGTTTTTT. Its protein product is CSAGQGAANEKLFF.

This chain uses TRBV6-6 with TRBJ2-1; D possibly corresponds to TRBD1 (5 bases). Trimming took off 5 bases at V and 8 bases at J, with 16 bases between the two ends. Per the germline V gene, CDR1 is MNHNY and CDR2 is SVGAGI (reference sequence). CDR3 size: 14 residues. The CDR3 is CASSPAGKGDEQFF. As DNA, the CDR3 is TGTGCCAGCAGTCCCGCAGGGAAAGGCGATGAGCAGTTCTTC.

Many counts were recorded for this clonotype. This rearrangement joins TRBV27 to TRBJ2-3; weak D call: TRBD2 (5 bases). The CDR3 length is 15 residues. V lost 2 bases and J 1 base, leaving 10 bases between the germline ends. CDR1 MNHEY and CDR2 SMNVEV come from the germline V gene (reference sequence). The CDR3 sequence is CASSLEGLGTDTQYF. The CDR3 DNA is TGTGCCAGCAGTTTAGAGGGCCTAGGCACAGATACGCAGTATTTT.

In its sample, this clonotype was seen a few times. This rearrangement joins TRBV28 to TRBJ1-1; 9 bases are shared with TRBD1. The CDR3 is 15 residues long. Germline values: CDR1 MDHEN, CDR2 SYDVKM. Unmatched junction bases numbered 8, after V lost 6 bases and J lost 3 bases. CDR3 protein: CASRIAWTGDTEAFF. The CDR3, as DNA: TGTGCCAGCAGGATCGCTTGGACAGGGGACACTGAAGCTTTCTTT. Full variable domain (missing parts from reference TRBV28 and TRBJ1-1): DVKVTQSSRYLVKRTGEKVFLECVQDMDHENMFWYRQDPGLGLRLIYFSYDVKMKEKGDIPEGYSVSREKKERFSLILESASTNQTSMYLCASRIAWTGDTEAFFGQGTRLTVV.

V usage is TRBV18 and J usage is TRBJ1-1, with 9 bases that match TRBD1. Germline CDR1 and CDR2: KGHSH and LQKENI. Germline trimming cut 5 bases from V and 10 bases from J; bases unmatched to any gene: 8. The CDR3 covers 13 residues. CDR3 region: CASSTDRGEVAFF. In DNA, the CDR3 is TGTGCCAGCTCAACGGACAGGGGCGAAGTAGCTTTCTTT.

This clonotype was counted many times. The J gene is TRBJ2-6, the V gene TRBV10-3; D is unclear. V shed 8 bases and J shed 4 bases, with 6 bases lying between them. The CDR3 runs to 12 residues. The germline V gene encodes CDR1 ENHRY and CDR2 SYGVKD. The CDR3 loop is CAIEGGANVLTF. DNA for the CDR3: TGTGCCATCGAAGGGGGGGCCAACGTCCTGACTTTC.

This clonotype was observed a few times. The gene calls are TRBV7-2 and TRBJ2-4, with 9 bases that match TRBD1. Germline V gives CDR1 SGHTA, CDR2 FQGNSA. CDR3 length: 17 amino acids. With 1 base clipped from V and 0 bases from J, the junction kept 4 bases outside the gene matches. The CDR3, as DNA: TGTGCCAGCAGCTTAGGACAGGGGGTTGTAGCCAAAAACATTCAGTACTTC. Amino acid sequence: CASSLGQGVVAKNIQYF. Full variable domain (missing parts from reference TRBV7-2 and TRBJ2-4): GAGVSQSPSNKVTEKGKDVELRCDPISGHTALYWYRQSLGQGLEFLIYFQGNSAPDKSGLPSDRFSAERTGGSVSTLTIQRTQQEDSAVYLCASSLGQGVVAKNIQYFGAGTRLSVL.

This clonotype has more than one count but fewer than ten. The V gene is TRBV27, the J gene TRBJ1-2; D uncertain. The length of the CDR3 is 13 residues. Trimming pared 0 bases from V and 2 bases from J, leaving 4 bases between. Germline assignment: CDR1 MNHEY and CDR2 SMNVEV (reference sequence). CDR3 bases: TGTGCCAGCAGTTTATCCGTAAACTATGGCTACACCTTC. Protein product: CASSLSVNYGYTF.

This clonotype has just a few counts. The chain's CDR3 is CASTQLGPSYEQYF. CDR3 coding DNA: TGTGCCAGCACCCAACTGGGCCCTTCCTACGAGCAGTACTTC. The chain has TRBV6-6 and TRBJ2-7; D uncertain. CDR1 is MNHNY and CDR2 is SVGAGI in the germline V gene (reference sequence). V was clipped by 7 bases and J by 1 base, with 14 bases between them. The CDR3 loop spans 14 amino acids.

This clonotype has at least ten counts. CDR3 residues: CASRRPGGTSTDTQYF. The CDR3 DNA sequence: TGTGCCAGCAGACGTCCAGGAGGGACCTCCACAGATACGCAGTATTTT. This chain uses TRBV7-2 with TRBJ2-3, with D possibly TRBD2 on 6 matching bases. In germline, CDR1 is SGHTA, CDR2 FQGNSA. The CDR3 extends over 16 amino acids. Trimming shortened V by 6 bases and J by 2 bases, and 18 bases separated the two germline ends.

The J gene is TRBJ2-7, the V gene TRBV29-1; no firm D call. V was trimmed by 7 bases and J by 7 bases, leaving 17 bases between them. This CDR3 region has 12 residues. CDR1 is SQVTM and CDR2 is ANQGSEA in the germline V gene. The CDR3 here is CSAADTRGEQYV. The CDR3 coding sequence is TGCAGCGCGGCCGACACCCGTGGGGAGCAGTACGTC.

This clonotype was detected ten times or more. V and J are TRBV5-8 and TRBJ1-1, with unresolved D. This CDR3 is 11 amino acids long. V was trimmed by 2 bases and J by 6 bases, leaving 5 bases between them. CDR1 is SGHTS, CDR2 YDEGEE, per germline. The CDR3 loop is CASSFRSEAFF. CDR3 sequence (DNA): TGTGCCAGCAGCTTTCGATCTGAAGCTTTCTTT.